Listed here is a single TCR beta chain. Germline-derived CDR1 and CDR2 are MDHEN and SYDVKM. The CDR3 loop spans 15 amino acids. After removal of 5 bases from V and 6 bases from J, the junction contained 6 bases not matched to a gene. These data belong to a study of cytomegalovirus exposure and HLA in healthy donors. The table came from immunoSEQ multiplex PCR; TCRdb's copy has only in-frame clones and leaves some out. The sample contains 75,000 to 85,000 clones, roughly 90% of which appear only once. This chain links TRBV28 with TRBJ1-4; 10 positions match TRBD1. What was sequenced was PBMCs. The sequence was obtained from a man aged 25-45 years in good health and CMV-seronegative. The CDR3 reads CASSAAGQGYEKLFF. The CDR3 DNA sequence: TGTGCCAGCAGTGCCGCGGGACAGGGGTATGAAAAACTGTTTTTT.